This T cell receptor (beta chain) was documented in a study of CXCR3-negative and CXCR3-positive naive CD8 T cells. The germline CDR1 and CDR2 sequences are MNHEY and SVGAGI. This CDR3 has 14 amino acids. TRB cDNA was prepared as libraries by UMI-labeled 5' RACE. TCRdb reworked the 5' RACE reads into one entry per CDR3 protein, no DNA. This sample's clone table lists 70,000 to 95,000 distinct CDR3 sequences. Naive CD8+ T cells were CD45RO-CCR7+CD27+CD95-. Sequenced sample: naive CXCR3- CD8+ T cells from blood. The subset was: CD45RO-CCR7+CD27+CD95- naive CD8+ T cells lacking CXCR3 (TNR3-). The sequence was collected from a human donor in good health. Some clones in this sample may be carry-over from other donors' samples. This chain uses TRBV6-5 with TRBJ2-1; TCRdb lists TRBD2, though no DNA is available to test this call. The CDR3 region is CASKGRDYYNEQFF.